This T cell receptor (beta chain) was documented in a study of cytomegalovirus exposure and HLA in healthy donors. Study-wide findings and caveats: It was shown in a later analysis that HLA-associated TCR beta chains were more clonally expanded than other, equally common chains.

The PCR made use of 60 Vbeta and 13 Jbeta primers. Profiling relied on immunoSEQ multiplex PCR, and the TCRdb table lists in-frame clones only, not all of them. The repertoire holds under 200,000 clones, 80% to 85% seen once, with approximately 1% in the top ten. In the case of this clone: Its matching antigen is unknown.

V was clipped by 5 bases and J by 5 bases, with 12 bases between them. CDR1 SGHTA and CDR2 FQGTGA come from the germline V gene. CDR3 size: 13 residues. The rearrangement uses TRBV7-3 and TRBJ2-5; D may be TRBD2 (5 bases). The sample consisted of PBMCs. This clonotype was sampled from a girl aged 2 to 10 in good health and CMV-seropositive. In nucleotides, the CDR3 is TGTGCCAGCAGCAGCGGTTCTGGGGAGACCCAGTACTTC. Translation: CASSSGSGETQYF.